Below, 6 T cell receptor beta chains from the same sample are listed, as sequenced in a study of cytomegalovirus exposure and HLA in healthy donors. Primers included in the PCR were 60 Vbeta and 13 Jbeta primers. Generated by immunoSEQ multiplex PCR, the TCRdb table keeps only in-frame clones and is missing some. The data hold 100,000 to 150,000 clones, with approximately 80% observed a single time. The sample was PBMCs. The receptors here all came from a man aged 35 to 55 in good health and CMV-seronegative.

The CDR3 reads CASSSDRDSKEQYF. CDR3 coding DNA: TGTGCCAGCTCATCGGACAGGGACTCGAAAGAGCAGTACTTC. This rearrangement joins TRBV18 to TRBJ2-7; 8 bases agree with TRBD1. This CDR3 has 14 residues. V was pared by 5 bases and J by 7 bases, with 10 bases of the junction left unmatched. CDR1 KGHSH and CDR2 LQKENI come from the germline V gene.

The table lists this clone with a count of one. The chain carries TRBV27 and TRBJ1-2; tentative D call: TRBD1 (6 bases). This CDR3 is built from 16 residues. The V gene lost 5 bases and the J gene lost 7 bases, with 23 bases spanning the gap. Germline V gene data show CDR1 as MNHEY and CDR2 as SMNVEV (reference sequence). DNA for the CDR3: TGTGCCAGCAGTCCCGACGGGGGGCGATTTTTGGGTGGCTACACCTTC. Translating gives CASSPDGGRFLGGYTF.

The V and J genes are TRBV7-2 and TRBJ2-1, with D hard to call. Germline V CDR1 and CDR2: SGHTA, FQGNSA. V lost 3 bases to trimming and J lost 9 bases, with 12 bases between them. This CDR3 has 13 amino acids. In DNA, the CDR3 is TGTGCCAGCAGCTTCGTCGAGTCCTTTGAGCAGTTCTTC. Encoded protein: CASSFVESFEQFF.

This clone was found a few times. In nucleotides, the CDR3 is TGTGCCAGCACCCCGACCGGGACTAGGGGCACAGATACGCAGTATTTT. This encodes CASTPTGTRGTDTQYF. The rearrangement links TRBV6-6 to TRBJ2-3; the match to TRBD2 covers 8 bases. Germline trimming cut 7 bases from V and 1 base from J; bases unmatched to any gene: 10. Germline V gene data show CDR1 as MNHNY and CDR2 as SVGAGI (reference sequence). The CDR3 has 16 amino acids.

The rearrangement joins TRBV10-3 to TRBJ1-2; a weak D match, TRBD1 (5 bases). CDR1 and CDR2 from the germline V gene are ENHRY and SYGVKD. The CDR3 runs 16 residues. The V and J ends lost 6 bases and 0 bases respectively, with 17 bases between them. The CDR3 sequence: CAIRDSGGGSNYGYTF. DNA of the CDR3: TGTGCCATCAGAGATTCTGGTGGGGGGTCTAACTATGGCTACACCTTC.

This chain links TRBV4-1 with TRBJ1-6; D remains ambiguous. The germline gives CDR1 MGHRA, CDR2 YSYEKL. Trimming took 2 bases from V and 7 from J, leaving 9 bases between them. The length of the CDR3 is 14 residues. CDR3 DNA: TGCGCCAGCAGCCAACAACAACAAAATTCACCCCTCCACTTT. This sequence encodes CASSQQQQNSPLHF.